Each of the 21 T cell receptor beta chains below was sequenced from the same sample in a study of CD8 T cells in ankylosing spondylitis. Study findings and constraints: A motif in TCR beta, a set of eight highly homologous variants, appeared characteristic of ankylosing spondylitis blood.

These TCRs' antigens remain unknown. Each CDR3 protein gets one entry after TCRdb re-called the 5' RACE reads with MiXCR. Among around 770,000 distinct CDR3 sequences listed, around 19% were seen once. Input material: blood, either unsorted or a sorted T cell fraction (not recorded which). The receptors stem from a male donor with ankylosing spondylitis.

This clonotype was picked up a small number of times. The chain has TRBV6-1 and TRBJ2-5; D not certain. The V end lost 6 bases, the J end lost 4 bases, and 12 bases lay between the germline ends. In germline, CDR1 is MNHNS, CDR2 SASEGT. CDR3 length: 13 residues. The DNA for the CDR3 is TGTGCCAGCAGGTCCGTCTCCCCAGAGACCCAGTACTTC. Translation: CASRSVSPETQYF.

The chain uses TRBV7-3 and TRBJ2-2, with TRBD2 matching over 8 bases. Trimming removed 1 base from V and 2 bases from J; junction bases left unmatched: 3. CDR1 SGHTA and CDR2 FQGTGA come from the germline V gene. The CDR3 consists of 16 residues. This CDR3 is CASSLRVAGNTGELFF. The CDR3 region has the DNA TGTGCCAGCAGCTTAAGAGTAGCGGGAAACACCGGGGAGCTGTTTTTT.

This clonotype was picked up a small number of times. The chain is built from TRBV6-1 and TRBJ1-5; TRBD1 matches 10 bases. The germline gives CDR1 MNHNS, CDR2 SASEGT. The CDR3 is 15 amino acids. Trimming took 4 bases from V and 2 from J; bases not matched to a gene: 2. CDR3: CASSGGTGGNQPQHF. The CDR3, as DNA: TGTGCCAGCAGTGGGGGGACAGGGGGCAATCAGCCCCAGCATTTT.

This clonotype was counted between two and nine times. V is TRBV7-2 and J is TRBJ1-1; unclear D gene. V lost 1 base and J 1 base, leaving 10 bases between the germline ends. The germline CDR1 and CDR2 sequences are SGHTA and FQGNSA. The CDR3 sequence is 15 residues long. The CDR3 DNA is TGTGCCAGCAGCTTAGGGCCAGGCGGGAACACTGAAGCTTTCTTT. Translation: CASSLGPGGNTEAFF.

The chain couples TRBV30 to TRBJ2-3; D might be TRBD2 (6 bases). In germline, CDR1 is GTSNPN, CDR2 SVGIG (reference sequence). V was cut by 4 bases and J by 0 bases, with 11 bases left in between. CDR3 length equals 14 residues. The CDR3 nucleotides are TGTGCCTGGAAGACGGGAGAGAGCACAGATACGCAGTATTTT. It encodes CAWKTGESTDTQYF.

This clonotype occurred many times. The rearrangement joins TRBV12-3 or TRBV12-4 to TRBJ2-7; D unclear. The CDR3 has 11 amino acids. Trimming removed 4 bases at V and 2 bases at J, with 3 bases between. The chain's CDR3 is CASSSAYEQYF. CDR3 coding DNA: TGTGCCAGCAGTTCCGCCTACGAGCAGTACTTC.

This clonotype was seen a few times. V is TRBV10-3 and J is TRBJ1-2, with D perhaps matching TRBD1 (5 bases). Germline assignment: CDR1 ENHRY and CDR2 SYGVKD. Trimming shortened V by 6 bases and J by 5 bases, and 10 bases separated the two germline ends. This CDR3 region has 12 residues. CDR3 nucleotides: TGTGCCATCAGAGGGGTCGGATATGGCTACACCTTC. This gives the protein CAIRGVGYGYTF.

Of note for this clonotype: The junction does not match germline at one end; this may be a read error. The chain employs TRBV5-6 and TRBJ1-3; D is unclear. This CDR3 is 11 amino acids long. Looked up from germline, CDR1 is SGHDT and CDR2 is YYEEEE. The CDR3: CASSWLAGPTF. The CDR3 coding sequence is TGTGCCAGCAGCTGGTTAGCAGGCCCTACCTTT.

This clonotype was seen ten or more times. This chain connects TRBV29-1 to TRBJ2-3, with D perhaps given as TRBD1 or TRBD2 (5 bases each). The CDR3 runs 13 residues. Germline CDR1 reads SQVTM; CDR2 reads ANQGSEA. V was trimmed by 3 bases and J by 5 bases, leaving 12 bases between them. Written as DNA, the CDR3 is TGCAGCGTTGATTCCGGGGCTTTAGATACGCAGTATTTT. It specifies CSVDSGALDTQYF.

This clonotype was seen a few times. Here the CDR3 DNA reads TGTGCCAGCAGCCAATGGGCCCTAAACTATGGCTACACCTTC. The encoded protein is CASSQWALNYGYTF. The chain links TRBV3-1 to TRBJ1-2, with D hard to call. The germline CDR1 and CDR2 sequences are LGHDT and YNNKEL (reference sequence). The CDR3 extends over 14 amino acids. Trimming cost V 2 bases and J 2 bases, with 9 bases left between them.

This clonotype has more than one count but fewer than ten. The genes are TRBV4-3 and TRBJ2-1; 7 bases line up with TRBD1. The CDR3 sequence is 14 residues long. V shed 1 base, J shed 9 bases, and the junction held 6 bases outside the gene matches. Per germline, CDR1 LGHNA and CDR2 YSLEER. CDR3 DNA: TGCGCCAGCAGCCAAGCGACAGGGTGGGGTGAGCAGTTCTTC. It is translated as CASSQATGWGEQFF.

There are a few counts of this clonotype. The rearrangement uses TRBV29-1 and TRBJ1-2; D might be TRBD1 (6 bases). With 4 bases removed from V and 3 bases from J, the gap between germline ends came to 18 bases. The CDR3 has 15 residues. Germline V gives CDR1 SQVTM, CDR2 ANQGSEA. This CDR3 reads CSVGGAGGDYYGYTF. In nucleotides, the CDR3 is TGCAGCGTTGGTGGGGCCGGGGGCGATTACTATGGCTACACCTTC. Complete variable domain (other parts from reference TRBV29-1 and TRBJ1-2): SAVISQKPSRDICQRGTSLTIQCQVDSQVTMMFWYRQQPGQSLTLIATANQGSEATYESGFVIDKFPISRPNLTFSTLTVSNMSPEDSSIYLCSVGGAGGDYYGYTFGSGTRLTVV.

This clonotype was picked up a small number of times. The chain combines TRBV20-1 with TRBJ2-1; D unresolved. V gave up 0 bases and J gave up 7 bases, with 13 bases separating them. The CDR3 covers 14 residues. Germline V gene sequence: CDR1 DFQATT, CDR2 SNEGSKA (reference sequence). The CDR3 spells CSARDRVGFNEQFF. CDR3 DNA: TGCAGTGCTAGAGATCGCGTCGGGTTTAATGAGCAGTTCTTC.

The gene calls are TRBV15 and TRBJ2-1; 7 nucleotides line up with TRBD2. CDR1 LNHNV and CDR2 YYDKDF come from the germline V gene (reference sequence). J lost 5 bases, V lost 0 bases, and 10 bases had no gene match. The CDR3 is 17 residues long. Here the CDR3 DNA reads TGTGCCACCAGCAGAGATGAAGTGGGAGGGCTTCACAATGAGCAGTTCTTC. This encodes CATSRDEVGGLHNEQFF.

This clonotype came up many times. This chain connects TRBV11-2 to TRBJ2-2; D is perhaps TRBD1 (5 bases). Per the germline V gene, CDR1 is SGHAT and CDR2 is FQNNGV. This CDR3 has 15 residues. V lost 5 bases to trimming and J lost 6 bases, with 16 bases between them. The CDR3 nucleotides are TGTGCCAGCAGCGATCAGGGAATTGGGGCCGGGGAGCTGTTTTTT. Its protein product is CASSDQGIGAGELFF.

This clonotype showed up just a few times. The V gene is TRBV20-1, the J gene TRBJ2-1, with D possibly TRBD1 on 6 matching bases. This CDR3 region has 15 residues. V was pared by 6 bases and J by 4 bases, with 19 bases between. Looked up from germline, CDR1 is DFQATT and CDR2 is SNEGSKA (reference sequence). CDR3 in DNA: TGCAGTGCCCCGACGTTGGGGGCGAAATACAATGAGCAGTTCTTC. Translation: CSAPTLGAKYNEQFF.

This sequence joins TRBV5-6 and TRBJ2-5; the D gene is possibly TRBD2 (5 bases). With 2 bases removed from V and 5 bases from J, the gap between germline ends came to 13 bases. The CDR3 is 14 residues long. Germline V CDR1 and CDR2: SGHDT, YYEEEE. In DNA form, the CDR3 reads TGTGCCAGCAGCTTCCCCAATAGAGGGGAGACCCAGTACTTC. Encoded protein: CASSFPNRGETQYF.

Regarding this clonotype: Germline is not matched at one junction end, which may reflect a read error. The V call is TRBV9, the J call TRBJ2-3, with D perhaps assigned TRBD1 or TRBD2 (6 bases each). The CDR3 length is 14 residues. The germline V gene encodes CDR1 SGDLS and CDR2 YYNGEE. CDR3 DNA sequence: TGTGCCAGCAGCGTTAACGGGGGCACGGATACGCAGTATTTT. Its translation: CASSVNGGTDTQYF.

The chain has TRBV12-3 or TRBV12-4 and TRBJ2-2; D uncertain. This CDR3 spans 13 amino acids. V lost 6 bases, J lost 7 bases, and 12 bases lay in between. The DNA of the CDR3 is TGTGCCAGCAGGACGGAATTGGGCGGGGAGCTGTTTTTT. It codes for CASRTELGGELFF.

The chain employs TRBV12-3 or TRBV12-4 and TRBJ1-2, with TRBD1 matching 7 bases. The junction had 10 bases not matched to a gene; V was cut back by 7 bases and J by 5 bases. CDR3 length equals 14 residues. DNA of the CDR3: TGTGCCAGCACCCCTAAAGGGGGCGAATATGGCTACACCTTC. The encoded protein is CASTPKGGEYGYTF.

This clonotype was seen only a few times. The chain combines TRBV27 with TRBJ2-7; D is uncertain. CDR1 and CDR2 (germline): MNHEY, SMNVEV (reference sequence). Trimming removed 3 bases at V and 2 bases at J, with 14 bases between. The CDR3 totals 15 residues. The CDR3 DNA reads TGTGCCAGCAGTTTGGTTCGCCAGCCACCCTACGAGCAGTACTTC. As protein: CASSLVRQPPYEQYF.